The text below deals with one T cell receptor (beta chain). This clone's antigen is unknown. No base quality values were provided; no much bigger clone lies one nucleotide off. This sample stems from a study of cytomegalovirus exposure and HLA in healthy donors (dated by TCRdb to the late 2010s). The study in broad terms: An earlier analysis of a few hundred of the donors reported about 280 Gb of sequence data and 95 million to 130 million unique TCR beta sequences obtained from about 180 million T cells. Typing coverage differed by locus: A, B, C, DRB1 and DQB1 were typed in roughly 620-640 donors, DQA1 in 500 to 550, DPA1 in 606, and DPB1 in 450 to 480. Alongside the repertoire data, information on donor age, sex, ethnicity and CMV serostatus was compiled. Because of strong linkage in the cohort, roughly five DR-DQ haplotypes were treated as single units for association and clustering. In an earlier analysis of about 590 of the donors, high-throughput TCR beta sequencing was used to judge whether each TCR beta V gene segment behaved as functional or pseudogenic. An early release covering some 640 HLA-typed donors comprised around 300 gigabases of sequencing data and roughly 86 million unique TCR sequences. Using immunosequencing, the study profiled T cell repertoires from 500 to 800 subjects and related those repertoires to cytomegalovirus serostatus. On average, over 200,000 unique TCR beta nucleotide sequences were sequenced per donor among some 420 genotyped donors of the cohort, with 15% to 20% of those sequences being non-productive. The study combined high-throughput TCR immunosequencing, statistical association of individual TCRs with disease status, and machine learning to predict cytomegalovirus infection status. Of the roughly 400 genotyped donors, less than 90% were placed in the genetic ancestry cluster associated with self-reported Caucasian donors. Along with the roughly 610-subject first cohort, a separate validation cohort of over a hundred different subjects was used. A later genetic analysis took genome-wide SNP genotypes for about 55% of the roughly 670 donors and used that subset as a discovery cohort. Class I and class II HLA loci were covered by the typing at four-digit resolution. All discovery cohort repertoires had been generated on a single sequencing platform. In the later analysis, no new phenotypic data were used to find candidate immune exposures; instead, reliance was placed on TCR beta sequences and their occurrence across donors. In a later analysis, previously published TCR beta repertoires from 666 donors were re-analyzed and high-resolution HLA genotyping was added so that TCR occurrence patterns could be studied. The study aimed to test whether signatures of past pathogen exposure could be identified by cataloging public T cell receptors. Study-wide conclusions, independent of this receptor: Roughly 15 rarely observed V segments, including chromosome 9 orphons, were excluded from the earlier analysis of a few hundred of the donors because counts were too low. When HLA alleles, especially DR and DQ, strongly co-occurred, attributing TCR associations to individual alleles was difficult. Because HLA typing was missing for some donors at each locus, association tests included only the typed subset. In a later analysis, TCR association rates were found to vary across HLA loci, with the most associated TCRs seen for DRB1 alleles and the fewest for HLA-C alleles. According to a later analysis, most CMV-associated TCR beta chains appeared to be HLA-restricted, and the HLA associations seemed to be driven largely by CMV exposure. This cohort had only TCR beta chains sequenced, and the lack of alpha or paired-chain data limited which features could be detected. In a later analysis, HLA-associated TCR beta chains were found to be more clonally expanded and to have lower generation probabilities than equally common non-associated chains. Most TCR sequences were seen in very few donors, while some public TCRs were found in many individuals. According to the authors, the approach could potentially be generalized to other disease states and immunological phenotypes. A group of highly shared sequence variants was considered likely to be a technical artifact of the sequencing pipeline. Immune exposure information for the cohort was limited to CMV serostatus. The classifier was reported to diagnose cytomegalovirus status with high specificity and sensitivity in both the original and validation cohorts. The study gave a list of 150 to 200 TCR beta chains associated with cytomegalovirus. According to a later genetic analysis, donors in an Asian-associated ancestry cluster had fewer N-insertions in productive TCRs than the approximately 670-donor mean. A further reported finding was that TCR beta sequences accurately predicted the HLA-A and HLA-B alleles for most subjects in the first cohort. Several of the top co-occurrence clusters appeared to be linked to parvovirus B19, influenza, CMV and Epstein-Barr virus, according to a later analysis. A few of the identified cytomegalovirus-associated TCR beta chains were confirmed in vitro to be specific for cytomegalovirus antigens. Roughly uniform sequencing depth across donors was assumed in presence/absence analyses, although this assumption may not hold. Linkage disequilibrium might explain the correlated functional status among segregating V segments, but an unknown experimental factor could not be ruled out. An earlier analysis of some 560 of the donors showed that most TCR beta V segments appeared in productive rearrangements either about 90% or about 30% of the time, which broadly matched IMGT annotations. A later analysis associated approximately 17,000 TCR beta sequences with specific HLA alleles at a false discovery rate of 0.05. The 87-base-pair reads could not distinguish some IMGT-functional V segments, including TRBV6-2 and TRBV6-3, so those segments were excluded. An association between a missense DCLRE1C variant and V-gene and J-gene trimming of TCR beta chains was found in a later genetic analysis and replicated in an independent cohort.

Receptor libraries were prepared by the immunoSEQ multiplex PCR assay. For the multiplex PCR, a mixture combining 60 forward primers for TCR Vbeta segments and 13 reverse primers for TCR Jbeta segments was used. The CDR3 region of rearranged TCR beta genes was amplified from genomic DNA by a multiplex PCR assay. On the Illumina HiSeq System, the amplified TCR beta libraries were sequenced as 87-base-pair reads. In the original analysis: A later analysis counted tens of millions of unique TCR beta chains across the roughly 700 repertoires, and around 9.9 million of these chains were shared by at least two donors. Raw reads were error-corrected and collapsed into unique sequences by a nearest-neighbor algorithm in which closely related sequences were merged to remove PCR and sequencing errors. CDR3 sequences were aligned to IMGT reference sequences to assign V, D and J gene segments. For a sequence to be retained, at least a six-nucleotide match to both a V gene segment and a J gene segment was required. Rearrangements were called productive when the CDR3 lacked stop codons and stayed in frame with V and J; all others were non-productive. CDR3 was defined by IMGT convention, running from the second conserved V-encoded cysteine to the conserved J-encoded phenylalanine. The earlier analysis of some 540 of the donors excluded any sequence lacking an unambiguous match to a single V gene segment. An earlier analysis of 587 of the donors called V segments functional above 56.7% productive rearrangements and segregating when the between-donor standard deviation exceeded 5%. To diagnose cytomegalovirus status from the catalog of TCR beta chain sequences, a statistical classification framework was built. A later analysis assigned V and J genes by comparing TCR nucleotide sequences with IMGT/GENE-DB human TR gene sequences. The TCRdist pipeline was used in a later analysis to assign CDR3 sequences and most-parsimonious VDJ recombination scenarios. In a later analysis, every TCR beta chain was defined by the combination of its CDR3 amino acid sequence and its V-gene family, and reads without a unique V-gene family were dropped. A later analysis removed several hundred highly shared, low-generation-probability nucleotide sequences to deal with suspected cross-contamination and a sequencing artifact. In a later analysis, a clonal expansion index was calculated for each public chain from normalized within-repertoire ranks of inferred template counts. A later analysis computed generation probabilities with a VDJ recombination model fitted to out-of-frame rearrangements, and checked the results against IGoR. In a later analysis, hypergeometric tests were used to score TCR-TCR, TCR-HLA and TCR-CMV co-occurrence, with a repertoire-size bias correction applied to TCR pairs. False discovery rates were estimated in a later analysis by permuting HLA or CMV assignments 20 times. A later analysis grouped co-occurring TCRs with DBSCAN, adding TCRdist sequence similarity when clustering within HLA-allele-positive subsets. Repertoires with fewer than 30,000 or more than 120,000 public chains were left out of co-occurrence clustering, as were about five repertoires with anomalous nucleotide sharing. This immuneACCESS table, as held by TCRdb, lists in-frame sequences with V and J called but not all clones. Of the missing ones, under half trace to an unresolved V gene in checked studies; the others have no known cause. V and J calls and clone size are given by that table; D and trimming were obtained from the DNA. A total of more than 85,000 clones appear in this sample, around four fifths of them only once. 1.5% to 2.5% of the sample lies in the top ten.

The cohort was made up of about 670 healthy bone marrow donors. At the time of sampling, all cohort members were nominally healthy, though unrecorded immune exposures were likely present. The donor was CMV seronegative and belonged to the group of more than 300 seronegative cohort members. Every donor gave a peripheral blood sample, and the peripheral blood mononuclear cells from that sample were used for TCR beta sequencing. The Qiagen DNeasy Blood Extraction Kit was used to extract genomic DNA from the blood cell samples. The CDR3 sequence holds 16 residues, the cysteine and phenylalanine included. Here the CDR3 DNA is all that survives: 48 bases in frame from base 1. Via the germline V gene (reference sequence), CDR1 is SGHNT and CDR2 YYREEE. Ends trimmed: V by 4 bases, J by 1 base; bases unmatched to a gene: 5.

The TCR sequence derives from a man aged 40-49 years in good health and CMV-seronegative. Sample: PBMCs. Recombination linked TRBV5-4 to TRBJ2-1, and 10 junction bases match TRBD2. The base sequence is TGTGCCAGCAGCCCTGCTAGCGGGAGATCCTACAATGAGCAGTTCTTC. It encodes CASSPASGRSYNEQFF.